This TCR beta chain was retrieved from a study of breast tumors, draining lymph nodes, adjacent tissues (dated by TCRdb to the mid-2010s). Regarding the study in general: Breast cancer patients provided tumor, adjacent nontumor tissue and axillary lymph nodes, and the study compared the TCR beta repertoires across these three sources. In human breast cancer, the study set out to evaluate how tumor, surrounding tissue and draining lymph node repertoires relate to one another and whether T cells may move between these sites. The full study reports these points: In luminal-like breast cancer, tumor and nontumor tissue repertoires resembled each other significantly more than in basal-like breast cancer. T-cell repertoire diversity in tumors was found to be lower than in lymph nodes but higher than in nontumor tissue, and preferential V and J gene usage was observed. The study presented the conclusion that tumor T cells originate in lymph nodes as consistent with a hypothesis, not as something directly demonstrated. The data were considered consistent with the idea that most tumor T cells come from the lymph node and then expand in tumor tissue.

Sequencer: Illumina HiSeq 2000. Multiplex PCR amplification was used to build the TCR beta chain libraries. The amplified TCR beta chain products were analyzed by high-throughput sequencing. TCRdb applied fastp at Q25 and MiXCR to the public reads, then kept only in-frame beta chains. For every CDR3 protein sequence, its rows merge into one entry that carries the most common genes and DNA. For this sample the table gives around 300,000 distinct CDR3 sequences, of which under 35% were detected only once. The ten top clones hold around 1% of the sample. Lymph node samples came from the axillary draining lymph nodes of breast cancer patients. From a lookup of the germline V gene, CDR1 and CDR2 are SNHLY and FYNNEI. V is shortened by 3 bases, J by 3 bases, and the region joining them spans 18 bases. There are 16 amino acids in the CDR3, from cysteine to phenylalanine inclusive. Solely the CDR3 DNA is kept, with 48 bases framed from the first base.

This clonotype was recorded many times. Its specific antigen is unknown. No base qualities exist here, and no much larger clone lies one base off it. Here the chain combines TRBV2 and TRBJ2-7, with a tentative D gene TRBD1 over 6 matching bases. This receptor was obtained from a female donor with breast cancer. Some clones in this sample may be carry-over from other donors' samples. The sequencing sample was made of axillary lymph node tissue. The CDR3 reads as follows: CASSEVGRGDRYEQYF. The DNA reads as follows: TGTGCCAGCAGTGAGGTGGGCAGGGGCGACCGCTACGAGCAGTACTTC.